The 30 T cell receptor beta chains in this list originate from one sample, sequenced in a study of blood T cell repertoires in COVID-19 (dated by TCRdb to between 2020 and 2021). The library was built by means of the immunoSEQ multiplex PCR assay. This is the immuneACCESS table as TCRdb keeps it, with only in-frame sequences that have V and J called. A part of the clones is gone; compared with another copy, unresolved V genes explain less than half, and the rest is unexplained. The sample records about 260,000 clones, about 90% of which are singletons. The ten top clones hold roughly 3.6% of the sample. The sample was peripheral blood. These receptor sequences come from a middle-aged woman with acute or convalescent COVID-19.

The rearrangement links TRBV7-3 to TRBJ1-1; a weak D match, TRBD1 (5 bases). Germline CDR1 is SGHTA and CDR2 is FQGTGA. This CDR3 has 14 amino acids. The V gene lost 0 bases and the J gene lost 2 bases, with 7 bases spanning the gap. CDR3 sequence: CASSLTRGNTEAFF. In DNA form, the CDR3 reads TGTGCCAGCAGCTTAACAAGGGGTAACACTGAAGCTTTCTTT.

The CDR3 region is CASSPPAHSGNQETQYF. CDR3 coding DNA: TGTGCCAGCAGTCCCCCCGCTCACTCGGGGAACCAAGAGACCCAGTACTTC. The chain employs TRBV11-2 and TRBJ2-5, with a possible D match to TRBD2 (5 bases). This CDR3 contains 17 residues. From germline, CDR1 is SGHAT and CDR2 FQNNGV. The germline V and J ends were trimmed by 6 bases and 0 bases, with 20 bases remaining between them.

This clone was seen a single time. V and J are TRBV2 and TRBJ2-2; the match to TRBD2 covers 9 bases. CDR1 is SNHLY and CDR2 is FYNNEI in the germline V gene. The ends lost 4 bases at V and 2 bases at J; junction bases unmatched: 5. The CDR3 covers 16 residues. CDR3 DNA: TGTGCCAGCAGTGTAGCGGGGGCCATCAACACCGGGGAGCTGTTTTTT. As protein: CASSVAGAINTGELFF. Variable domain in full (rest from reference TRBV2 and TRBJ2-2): EPEVTQTPSHQVTQMGQEVILRCVPISNHLYFYWYRQILGQKVEFLVSFYNNEISEKSEIFDDQFSVERPDGSNFTLKIRSTKLEDSAMYFCASSVAGAINTGELFFGEGSRLTVL.

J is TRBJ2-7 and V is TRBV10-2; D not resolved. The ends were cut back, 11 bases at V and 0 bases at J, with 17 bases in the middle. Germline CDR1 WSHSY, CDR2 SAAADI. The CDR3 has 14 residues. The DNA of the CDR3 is TGCGCCTCGAGCCAGCAGGCCACCTCCTACGAGCAGTACGTC. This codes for CASSQQATSYEQYV.

CDR3 in amino acids: CASSLGGPGQPQHF. Written as DNA, the CDR3 is TGCGCCAGCAGCTTGGGAGGGCCGGGTCAGCCCCAGCATTTT. The chain carries TRBV5-1 and TRBJ1-5; D uncertain. This CDR3 is 14 amino acids long. CDR1 is SGHRS and CDR2 is YFSETQ in the germline V gene. Trimming took off 0 bases at V and 6 bases at J, with 10 bases between the two ends.

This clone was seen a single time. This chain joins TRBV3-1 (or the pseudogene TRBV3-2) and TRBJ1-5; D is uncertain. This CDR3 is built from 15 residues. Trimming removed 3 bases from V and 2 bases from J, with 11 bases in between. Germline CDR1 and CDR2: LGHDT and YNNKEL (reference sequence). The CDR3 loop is CASSHAGQGNQPQHF. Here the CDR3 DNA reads TGTGCCAGCAGCCACGCGGGCCAGGGCAATCAGCCCCAGCATTTT.

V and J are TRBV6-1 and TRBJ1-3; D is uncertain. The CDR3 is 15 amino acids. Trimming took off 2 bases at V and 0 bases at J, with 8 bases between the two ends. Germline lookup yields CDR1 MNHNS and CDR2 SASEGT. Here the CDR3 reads CASSEQAFSGNTIYF. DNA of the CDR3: TGTGCCAGCAGTGAACAGGCCTTCTCTGGAAACACCATATATTTT.

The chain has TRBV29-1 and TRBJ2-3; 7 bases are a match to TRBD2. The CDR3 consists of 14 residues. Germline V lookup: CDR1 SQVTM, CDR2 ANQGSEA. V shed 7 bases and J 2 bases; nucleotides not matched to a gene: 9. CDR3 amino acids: CSAASGSITDTQYF. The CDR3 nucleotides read TGCAGCGCTGCTAGCGGTTCGATCACAGATACGCAGTATTTT.

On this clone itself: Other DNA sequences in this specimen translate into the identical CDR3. The CDR3 spells CASSEGRGNYGYTF. CDR3 DNA: TGTGCCAGCAGTGAAGGCAGAGGAAACTATGGCTACACCTTC. J is TRBJ1-2 and V is TRBV2, with D unclear. V was clipped by 1 base and J by 2 bases, with 8 bases between them. The length of the CDR3 is 14 residues. Germline V gene data show CDR1 as SNHLY and CDR2 as FYNNEI.

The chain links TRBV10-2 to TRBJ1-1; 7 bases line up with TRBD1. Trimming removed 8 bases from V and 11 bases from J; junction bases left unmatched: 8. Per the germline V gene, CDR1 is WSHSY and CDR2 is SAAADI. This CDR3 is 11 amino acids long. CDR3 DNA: TGCGCCAGCCTGGAGGGGGCGAGGGCTTTCTTT. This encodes CASLEGARAFF.

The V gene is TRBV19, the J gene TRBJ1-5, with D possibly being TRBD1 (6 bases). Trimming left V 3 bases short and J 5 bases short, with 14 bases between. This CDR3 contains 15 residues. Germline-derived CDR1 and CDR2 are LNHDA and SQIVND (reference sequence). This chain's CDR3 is CASSMRTEWDQPQHF. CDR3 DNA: TGTGCCAGTAGTATGCGGACAGAATGGGATCAGCCCCAGCATTTT.

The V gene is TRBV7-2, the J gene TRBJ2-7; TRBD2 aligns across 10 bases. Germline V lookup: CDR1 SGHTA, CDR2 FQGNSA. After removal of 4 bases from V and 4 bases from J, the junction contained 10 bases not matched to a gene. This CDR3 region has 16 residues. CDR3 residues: CASSYLGSSGGYEQYV. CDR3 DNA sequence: TGTGCCAGCAGCTACCTCGGGTCTAGCGGGGGTTACGAGCAGTACGTC.

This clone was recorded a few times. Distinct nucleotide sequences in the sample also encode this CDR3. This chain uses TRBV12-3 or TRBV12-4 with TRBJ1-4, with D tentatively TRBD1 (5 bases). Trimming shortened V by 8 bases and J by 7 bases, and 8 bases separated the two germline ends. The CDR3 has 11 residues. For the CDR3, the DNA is TGTGCCAGCCGGAGGGGTGAAAAACTGTTTTTT. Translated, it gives CASRRGEKLFF.

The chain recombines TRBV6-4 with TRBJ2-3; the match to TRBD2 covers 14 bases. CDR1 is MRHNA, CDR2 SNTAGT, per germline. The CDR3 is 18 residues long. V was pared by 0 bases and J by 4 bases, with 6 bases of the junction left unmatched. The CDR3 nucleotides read TGTGCCAGCAGTGACTCGACTAGCGGGGGGGAAGGTGCAGATACGCAGTATTTT. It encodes CASSDSTSGGEGADTQYF.

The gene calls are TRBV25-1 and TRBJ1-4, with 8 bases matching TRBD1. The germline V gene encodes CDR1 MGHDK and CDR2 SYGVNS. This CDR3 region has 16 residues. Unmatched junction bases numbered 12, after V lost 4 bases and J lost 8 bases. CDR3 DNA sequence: TGTGCCAGCAGTGTAATAGTTAGGACAGGGCGAGAAAAACTGTTTTTT. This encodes CASSVIVRTGREKLFF.

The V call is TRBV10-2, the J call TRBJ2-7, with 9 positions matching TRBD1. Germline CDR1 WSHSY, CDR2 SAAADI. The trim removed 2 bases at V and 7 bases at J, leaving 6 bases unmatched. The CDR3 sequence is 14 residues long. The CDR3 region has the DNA TGCGCCAGCAGTGAGGGCACAGGGGGCAGGGAGCAGTACGTC. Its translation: CASSEGTGGREQYV.

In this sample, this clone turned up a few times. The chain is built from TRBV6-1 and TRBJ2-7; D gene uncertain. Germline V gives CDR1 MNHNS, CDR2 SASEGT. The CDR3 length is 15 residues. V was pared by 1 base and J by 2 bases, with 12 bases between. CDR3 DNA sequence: TGTGCCAGCAGTGAAGGGGCCAGGTTCCCCTACGAGCAGTACGTC. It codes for CASSEGARFPYEQYV.

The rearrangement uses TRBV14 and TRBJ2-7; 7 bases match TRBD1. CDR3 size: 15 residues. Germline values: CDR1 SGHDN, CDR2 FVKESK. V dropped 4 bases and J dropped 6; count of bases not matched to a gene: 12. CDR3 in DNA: TGTGCCAGCAGCCGACAGGGTAGAAAGGCCTGCGAGCAGTACGTC. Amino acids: CASSRQGRKACEQYV.

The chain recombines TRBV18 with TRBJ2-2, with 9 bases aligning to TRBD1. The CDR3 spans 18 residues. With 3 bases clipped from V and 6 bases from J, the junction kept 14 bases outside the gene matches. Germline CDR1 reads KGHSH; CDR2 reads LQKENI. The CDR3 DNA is TGTGCCAGCTCACCTACTAATCCGGGACAGGGTGGCGCCGGGGAGCTGTTTTTT. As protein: CASSPTNPGQGGAGELFF.

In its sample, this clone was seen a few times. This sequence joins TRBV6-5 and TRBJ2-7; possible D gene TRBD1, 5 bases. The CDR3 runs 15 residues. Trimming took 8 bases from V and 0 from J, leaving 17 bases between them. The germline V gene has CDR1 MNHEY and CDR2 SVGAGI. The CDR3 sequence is CASAPTEVLSYEQYV. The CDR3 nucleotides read TGTGCCAGCGCCCCGACAGAGGTCCTCTCCTACGAGCAGTACGTC.

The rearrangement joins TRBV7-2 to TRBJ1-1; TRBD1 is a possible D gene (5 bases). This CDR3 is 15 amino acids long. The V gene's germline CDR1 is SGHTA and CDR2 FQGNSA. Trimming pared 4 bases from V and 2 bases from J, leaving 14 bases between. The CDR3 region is CASSSSDKRNTEAFF. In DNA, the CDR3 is TGTGCCAGCAGCTCCTCGGACAAACGAAACACTGAAGCTTTCTTT.

The CDR3 nucleotides read TGTGCCGCCTCGGGACAGGGGATGCAGAATTCACCCCTCCACTTT. Translated: CAASGQGMQNSPLHF. The chain couples TRBV2 to TRBJ1-6, with 10 bases lining up with TRBD1. This CDR3 comprises 15 residues. Germline V gene data show CDR1 as SNHLY and CDR2 as FYNNEI. The trim removed 11 bases at V and 7 bases at J, leaving 11 bases unmatched. Drawing the rest from reference TRBV2 and TRBJ1-6, the complete variable domain is EPEVTQTPSHQVTQMGQEVILRCVPISNHLYFYWYRQILGQKVEFLVSFYNNEISEKSEIFDDQFSVERPDGSNFTLKIRSTKLEDSAMYFCAASGQGMQNSPLHFGNGTRLTVT.

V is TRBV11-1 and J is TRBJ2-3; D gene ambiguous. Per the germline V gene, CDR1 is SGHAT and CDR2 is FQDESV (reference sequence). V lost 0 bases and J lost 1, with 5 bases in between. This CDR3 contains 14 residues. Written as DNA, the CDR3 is TGTGCCAGCAGCTTAGCGCCGGGCACAGATACGCAGTATTTT. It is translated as CASSLAPGTDTQYF.

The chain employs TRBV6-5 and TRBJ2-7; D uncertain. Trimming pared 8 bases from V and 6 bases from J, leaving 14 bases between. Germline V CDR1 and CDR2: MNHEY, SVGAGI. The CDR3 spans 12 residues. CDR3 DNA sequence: TGTGCCAGCGGGCCCCACCCGGCCGAGCAGTACGTC. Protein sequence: CASGPHPAEQYV.

The CDR3 loop reads CASSFRGPFLSTDTQYF. For the CDR3, the DNA is TGCGCCAGCAGCTTTAGGGGCCCTTTCCTTTCCACAGATACGCAGTATTTT. This chain links TRBV5-1 with TRBJ2-3; D may be TRBD1 (5 bases). The V gene's germline CDR1 is SGHRS and CDR2 YFSETQ. V dropped 2 bases and J dropped 2 bases, with 18 bases sitting between them. The CDR3 length is 17 residues. Variable domain in full (rest from reference TRBV5-1 and TRBJ2-3): KAGVTQTPRYLIKTRGQQVTLSCSPISGHRSVSWYQQTPGQGLQFLFEYFSETQRNKGNFPGRFSGRQFSNSRSEMNVSTLELGDSALYLCASSFRGPFLSTDTQYFGPGTRLTVL.

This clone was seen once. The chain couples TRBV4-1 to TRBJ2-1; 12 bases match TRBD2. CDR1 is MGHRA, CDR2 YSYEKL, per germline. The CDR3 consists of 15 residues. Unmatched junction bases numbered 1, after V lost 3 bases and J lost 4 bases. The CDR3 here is CASSHTSGGYNEQFF. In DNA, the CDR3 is TGCGCCAGCAGCCATACTAGCGGGGGGTACAATGAGCAGTTCTTC.

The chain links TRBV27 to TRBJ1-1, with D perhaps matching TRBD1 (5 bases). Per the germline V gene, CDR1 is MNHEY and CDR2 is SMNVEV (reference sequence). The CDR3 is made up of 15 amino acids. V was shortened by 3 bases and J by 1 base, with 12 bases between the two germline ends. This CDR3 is CASSFSGSPNTEAFF. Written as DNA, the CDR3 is TGTGCCAGCAGTTTCTCAGGGTCCCCGAACACTGAAGCTTTCTTT.

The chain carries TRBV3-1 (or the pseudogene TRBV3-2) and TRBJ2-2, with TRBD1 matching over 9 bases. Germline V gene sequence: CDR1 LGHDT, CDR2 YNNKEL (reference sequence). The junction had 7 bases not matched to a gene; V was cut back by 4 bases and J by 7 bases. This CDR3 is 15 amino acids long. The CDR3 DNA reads TGTGCCAGCAGCCGACTTGGACAGGGGAACGGGGAGCTGTTTTTT. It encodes CASSRLGQGNGELFF.

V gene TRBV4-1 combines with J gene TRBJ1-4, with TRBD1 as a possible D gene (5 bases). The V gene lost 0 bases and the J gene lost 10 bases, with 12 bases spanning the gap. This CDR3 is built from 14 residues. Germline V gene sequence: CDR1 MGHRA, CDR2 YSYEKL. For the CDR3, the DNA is TGCGCCAGCAGCCAAGACGGAACGGGGGGAAAACTGTTTTTT. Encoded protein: CASSQDGTGGKLFF.

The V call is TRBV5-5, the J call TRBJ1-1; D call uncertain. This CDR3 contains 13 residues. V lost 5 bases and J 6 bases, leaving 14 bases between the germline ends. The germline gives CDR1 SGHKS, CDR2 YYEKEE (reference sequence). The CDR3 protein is CASRLPTGSEAFF. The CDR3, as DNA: TGTGCCAGCAGACTACCGACCGGGTCTGAAGCTTTCTTT.